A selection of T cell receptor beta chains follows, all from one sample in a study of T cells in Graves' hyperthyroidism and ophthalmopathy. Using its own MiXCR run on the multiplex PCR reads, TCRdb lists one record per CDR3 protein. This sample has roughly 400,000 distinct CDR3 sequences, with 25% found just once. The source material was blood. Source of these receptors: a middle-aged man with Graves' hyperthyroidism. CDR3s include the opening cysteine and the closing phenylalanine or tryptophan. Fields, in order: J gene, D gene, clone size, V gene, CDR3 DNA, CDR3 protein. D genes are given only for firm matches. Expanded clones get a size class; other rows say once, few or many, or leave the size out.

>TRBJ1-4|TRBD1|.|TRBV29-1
TGCAGCGTGGGGACAGGGGTTGAAAAACTGTTTTTT
CSVGTGVEKLFF
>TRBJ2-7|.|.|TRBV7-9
TGTGCCAGCAGCCCCCTCGGAGGCGAGCAGTACTTC
CASSPLGGEQYF
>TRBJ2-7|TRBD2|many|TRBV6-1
TGTGCCAGCAGCCTAGGAGGACTAGCGCTGAGCTCCTACGAGCAGTACTTC
CASSLGGLALSSYEQYF
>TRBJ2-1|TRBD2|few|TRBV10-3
TGTGCCATCAGTGGTTCCGGGACTAGCGGCTACAATGAGCAGTTCTTC
CAISGSGTSGYNEQFF
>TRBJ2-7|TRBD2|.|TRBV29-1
TGCAGCGTTGAAGGGCTACGGGGGGGGTCCTACGAGCAGTACTTC
CSVEGLRGGSYEQYF
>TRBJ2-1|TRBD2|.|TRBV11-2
TGTGCCAGCAGCTTGGGACTAGCGGGAGTACCGAATGAGCAGTTCTTC
CASSLGLAGVPNEQFF
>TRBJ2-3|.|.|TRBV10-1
TGCGCCAGCAGTGAGTCGGAGGGGTACACAGATACGCAGTATTTT
CASSESEGYTDTQYF
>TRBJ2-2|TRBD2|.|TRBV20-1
TGCAGTGCTAGCGCTCCGGGACTAGCGGACACCGGGGAGCTGTTTTTT
CSASAPGLADTGELFF
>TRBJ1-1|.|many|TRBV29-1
TGCAGCGTTGAAGGCGTGAACACTGAAGCTTTCTTT
CSVEGVNTEAFF
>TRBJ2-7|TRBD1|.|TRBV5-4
TGTGCCAGCAGCTTTAAGGCAGGGGGCCACGAGCAGTACTTC
CASSFKAGGHEQYF
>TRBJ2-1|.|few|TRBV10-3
TGTGCCATCAGTGAGTCCCGCGAGTTTTACAATGAGCAGTTCTTC
CAISESREFYNEQFF
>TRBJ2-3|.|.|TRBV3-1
TGTGCCAGCAGCCGTTGGCGCGGACGCACAGATACGCAGTATTTT
CASSRWRGRTDTQYF
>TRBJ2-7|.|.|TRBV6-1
TGTGCCAGCGGCAGGGGTGACGAGCAGTACTTC
CASGRGDEQYF